Listed here is a single T cell receptor (beta chain). The sample originates from a study of blood T cells in healthy people across ages. The V gene's germline CDR1 is MNHNS and CDR2 SASEGT. V lost 1 base and J lost 3; bases outside the gene matches: 0. The CDR3 is 15 amino acids. Using a J-beta primer mix together with a sample-barcoded 5' primer, a second PCR was run for about 6 to 12 cycles. MiXCR, run by TCRdb on the 5' RACE reads, gives a single entry per CDR3 protein. The sample includes 850,000 to 1,100,000 distinct CDR3 sequences, 35% to 40% of them seen just once. The chain combines TRBV6-1 with TRBJ2-2; 9 bases match TRBD1. Material for sequencing was blood. This receptor was identified in a man younger than 30 in good health. CDR3 sequence reads: CASSEGTGDTGELFF. In DNA form, the CDR3 reads TGTGCCAGCAGTGAAGGGACAGGGGACACCGGGGAGCTGTTTTTT.